This is a list of T cell receptor beta chains from one sample in a study of OX40 agonist ivuxolimab in advanced cancers. Profiled with immunoSEQ multiplex PCR; TCRdb holds only in-frame clones, not every one. The data contain tens of thousands of clones, roughly 80% of them seen just once; the ten biggest clones take up about 4.6%. The input for sequencing was CD4+ or CD8+ T cells sorted from blood, taken in a trial of the OX40 agonist ivuxolimab. The receptors shown here come from an adult with an advanced solid tumor such as melanoma, head and neck, liver or kidney cancer. CDR3s leave out the opening cysteine and the closing phenylalanine or tryptophan.

>TRBV5-8|TRBJ2-7
ASSRTGSSYEQY
>TRBV27|TRBJ2-7
ASIQLGTPTYEQY
>TRBV9|TRBJ2-1
ASSARLAGPNNEQF
>TRBV10-3|TRBJ1-5
AISGSGQGAQPQH
>TRBV6-5|TRBJ1-3
ASSYSGISGNTIY
>TRBV5-1|TRBJ2-5
ASTGTGRETQY
>TRBV5-1|TRBJ2-5
ASSLSQETQY
>TRBV11-1|TRBJ2-1
ASSKQGYVVV
>TRBV7-2|TRBJ1-2
ASSLMGGAGFSGYT
>TRBV7-2|TRBJ1-1
ASSLDLGGIEAF
>TRBV27|TRBJ1-1
ASSFTGTDTEAF
>TRBV7-6|TRBJ1-2
ASSQQEAGGYT
>TRBV29-1|TRBJ2-5
SAQNTGGIFGFTVETQY
>TRBV2|TRBJ1-1
ASRKDRNTEAF
>TRBV27|TRBJ1-1
ASHSDSAMNTEAF
>TRBV5-4|TRBJ1-1
ASSLDRATEAF
>TRBV19|TRBJ2-1
ASSTSHSRDHEQF
>TRBV5-1|TRBJ1-1
ASSLGRDSEAF
>TRBV27|TRBJ1-5
ASSFGQGNQPQH
>TRBV5-1|TRBJ2-2
ASSFGGLMQGKLF
>TRBV2|TRBJ2-1
ASSEEGGPNEQF
>TRBV5-1|TRBJ2-5
ASSFRDPAETQY
>TRBV11-2|TRBJ2-1
ASSPIAGGYNEQF
>TRBV7-9|TRBJ2-1
ASSTRWGNEQF
>TRBV5-8|TRBJ1-1
ASTWIGGLNTEAF
>TRBV5-1|TRBJ2-2
ASSLQGGQNTGELF
>TRBV19|TRBJ2-3
ASSIGMRGRADTQY
>TRBV11-1|TRBJ1-2
ASSFYPRGRDYGYT
>TRBV7-8|TRBJ1-1
ASSLMGGPGTEAF
>TRBV2|TRBJ2-7
ASSGRARGAREQY
>TRBV19|TRBJ2-5
ASSIAGGQETQY
>TRBV19|TRBJ1-1
ASRDKNTEAF